These 30 T cell receptor beta chains originate from one sample sequenced in a study of human CD8 memory T cell subsets. Generation of TCR beta libraries used UMI-labeled 5' RACE. TCRdb reanalyzed the 5' RACE reads and collapses them to one entry per CDR3 protein, without DNA. The repertoire table contains 9,000 to 13,000 distinct CDR3 sequences. Sequenced sample: CD8+ T cells from PBMCs. The receptors derive from a human donor in good health.

This sequence joins TRBV9 and TRBJ2-1. Germline V gene sequence: CDR1 SGDLS, CDR2 YYNGEE. This CDR3 comprises 13 residues. CDR3 residues: CASSAVPYNEQFF.

V usage is TRBV4-1 and J usage is TRBJ1-5. This CDR3 region has 16 residues. CDR1 is MGHRA, CDR2 YSYEKL, per germline. Here the CDR3 reads CASSAHGGLSNQPQHF.

The chain recombines TRBV6-5 with TRBJ2-5; the D call from TCRdb, TRBD2, cannot be confirmed without DNA. The CDR3 spans 15 residues. Germline-derived CDR1 and CDR2 are MNHEY and SVGAGI. The CDR3 loop reads CASSYSGPNEETQYF.

The chain has TRBV5-1 and TRBJ2-1; the D call from TCRdb, TRBD2, cannot be confirmed without DNA. The CDR3 sequence is 20 residues long. Germline V gene sequence: CDR1 SGHRS, CDR2 YFSETQ. The CDR3 protein is CASSLAGRTSRVQLANEQFF.

The chain joins TRBV7-2 to TRBJ2-1; the D call from TCRdb, TRBD2, cannot be confirmed without DNA. The CDR3 covers 17 residues. Germline-derived CDR1 and CDR2 are SGHTA and FQGNSA. CDR3 protein: CASSPAVGAGEDNEQFF.

This chain links TRBV4-1 with TRBJ1-2; lacking DNA, the TRBD1 call made by TCRdb goes unchecked. Germline V gene sequence: CDR1 MGHRA, CDR2 YSYEKL. The CDR3 length is 15 residues. This CDR3 reads CASSQEIQDGYGYTF.

This clonotype counts as medium-sized by frequency. The rearrangement uses TRBV20-1 and TRBJ1-1. Looked up from germline, CDR1 is DFQATT and CDR2 is SNEGSKA (reference sequence). The CDR3 length is 13 residues. The chain's CDR3 is CSARPWGNTEAFF.

The chain combines TRBV9 with TRBJ1-1; TCRdb lists TRBD1, though no DNA is available to test this call. Per the germline V gene, CDR1 is SGDLS and CDR2 is YYNGEE. CDR3 length equals 18 residues. The CDR3 here is CASSVAGWTTGRGTEAFF. The complete variable domain, with remaining parts taken from reference TRBV9 and TRBJ1-1, reads DSGVTQTPKHLITATGQRVTLRCSPRSGDLSVYWYQQSLDQGLQFLIQYYNGEERAKGNILERFSAQQFPDLHSELNLSSLELGDSALYFCASSVAGWTTGRGTEAFFGQGTRLTVV.

The chain employs TRBV7-9 and TRBJ2-5; without DNA, the TCRdb call of TRBD1 cannot be checked. Looked up from germline, CDR1 is SEHNR and CDR2 is FQNEAQ (reference sequence). This CDR3 has 15 residues. Here the CDR3 reads CASSWTGGTQETQYF.

The J gene is TRBJ2-1, the V gene TRBV5-1; checking the TCRdb D call of TRBD1 is not possible without DNA. This CDR3 comprises 15 residues. Germline V CDR1 and CDR2: SGHRS, YFSETQ. The CDR3: CASMTGTGAYNEQFF.

The chain joins TRBV21-1 to TRBJ2-3; the D gene TCRdb calls, TRBD2, cannot be checked with no DNA. TRBV21-1 is labeled a pseudogene. CDR3 length: 13 residues. CDR3 in amino acids: CASSSHSLDTQYF.

Its frequency marks this clonotype as medium-sized. CDR3 in amino acids: CASSLAMGAEETQYF. The chain joins TRBV7-8 to TRBJ2-5; TCRdb lists TRBD1, though no DNA is available to test this call. This CDR3 spans 15 amino acids. Germline CDR1 and CDR2: SGHVS and FQNEAQ.

The V call is TRBV29-1, the J call TRBJ2-3; TCRdb's D call of TRBD1 is untestable without DNA. Germline V gene lookup returns CDR1 SQVTM and CDR2 ANQGSEA. This CDR3 has 16 amino acids. CDR3 amino acids: CSVEEGDGGYADTQYF.

The CDR3 is CASSLFLEATDTQYF. The chain has TRBV28 and TRBJ2-3; the TCRdb D gene call, TRBD2, has no DNA to confirm it. The CDR3 loop spans 15 amino acids. Germline V gene data show CDR1 as MDHEN and CDR2 as SYDVKM.

V gene TRBV11-3 combines with J gene TRBJ2-7. CDR1 SGHNT and CDR2 YENEEA come from the germline V gene. The CDR3 totals 12 residues. CDR3 in amino acids: CASSDIGYEQYF.

This clonotype is deemed medium-sized by its frequency. The chain joins TRBV2 to TRBJ2-3; the D call from TCRdb, TRBD1, cannot be confirmed without DNA. The CDR3 has 13 residues. Germline assignment: CDR1 SNHLY and CDR2 FYNNEI. CDR3 region: CAPPGQSTDTQYF.

The gene calls are TRBV20-1 and TRBJ1-5; with no DNA, the TCRdb D assignment of TRBD1 cannot be verified. Germline-derived CDR1 and CDR2 are DFQATT and SNEGSKA (reference sequence). This CDR3 region has 15 residues. The CDR3 here is CSARDLDRWNQPQHF.

According to its frequency, this clonotype is medium-sized. The chain links TRBV28 to TRBJ2-3; TCRdb designates TRBD2, a call that cannot be tested without DNA. The CDR3 spans 15 residues. Germline CDR1 MDHEN, CDR2 SYDVKM. CDR3 amino acids: CAIERDLENTDTQYF.

The rearrangement joins TRBV3-1 to TRBJ2-1; TCRdb picks TRBD2, but there is no DNA to check that call. The germline V gene has CDR1 LGHDT and CDR2 YNNKEL (reference sequence). The CDR3 extends over 16 amino acids. The CDR3 loop reads CASSPMTSASGNEQFF.

This sequence joins TRBV29-1 and TRBJ2-1. The length of the CDR3 is 13 residues. The germline V gene encodes CDR1 SQVTM and CDR2 ANQGSEA. CDR3: CSAEVGPYNEQFF.

This chain joins TRBV7-3 and TRBJ2-2; TCRdb's D call, TRBD2, is unchecked because there is no DNA. CDR3 size: 15 residues. Germline CDR1 is SGHTA and CDR2 is FQGTGA. This CDR3 reads CASSSGLAGAWELFF. The full variable domain, its missing parts supplied by reference TRBV7-3 and TRBJ2-2, is GAGVSQTPSNKVTEKGKYVELRCDPISGHTALYWYRQSLGQGPEFLIYFQGTGAADDSGLPNDRFFAVRPEGSVSTLKIQRTERGDSAVYLCASSSGLAGAWELFFGEGSRLTVL.

Measured by frequency, this clonotype is medium-sized. This chain uses TRBV29-1 with TRBJ2-2; no DNA is available, so the TRBD1 call from TCRdb remains unchecked. Germline CDR1 reads SQVTM; CDR2 reads ANQGSEA. This CDR3 has 11 residues. This CDR3 reads CSGQAHGELFF.

Judged by frequency, this clonotype is medium-sized (0.01 to 0.1%). The gene calls are TRBV28 and TRBJ1-5; the D call of TRBD1 rests on TCRdb alone, since no DNA is present to check it. Germline V gene lookup returns CDR1 MDHEN and CDR2 SYDVKM. The CDR3 runs to 15 residues. This chain's CDR3 is CASSLSGAPDQPQHF.

This sequence joins TRBV3-1 and TRBJ2-5; TCRdb selects TRBD1, and the lack of DNA leaves this call unchecked. The CDR3 covers 18 residues. CDR1 and CDR2 from the germline V gene are LGHDT and YNNKEL (reference sequence). The CDR3 reads CASSETLIVSGTVETQYF.

The chain carries TRBV29-1 and TRBJ2-7. CDR3 size: 13 residues. Germline values: CDR1 SQVTM, CDR2 ANQGSEA. The CDR3 sequence is CSVVSDTTYEQYF.

The chain employs TRBV5-4 and TRBJ2-1; the D gene TCRdb calls, TRBD1, cannot be checked with no DNA. Germline assignment: CDR1 SGHNT and CDR2 YYREEE (reference sequence). The CDR3 length is 18 residues. The CDR3 protein is CASSDWNRQGAAYNEQFF.

V gene TRBV19 combines with J gene TRBJ2-2; TCRdb picks TRBD1, but there is no DNA to check that call. There are 16 residues in the CDR3. The germline V gene encodes CDR1 LNHDA and CDR2 SQIVND (reference sequence). CDR3 loop: CASSPTGDWNTGELFF.

The chain has TRBV20-1 and TRBJ2-3; with no DNA, the TCRdb D assignment of TRBD2 cannot be verified. The CDR3 is made up of 18 amino acids. Germline CDR1 and CDR2: DFQATT and SNEGSKA (reference sequence). The CDR3 reads CSARETVGRGARPDTQYF.

By frequency, this clonotype registers medium-sized. The rearrangement uses TRBV7-9 and TRBJ1-6. The CDR3 spans 16 residues. CDR1 SEHNR and CDR2 FQNEAQ come from the germline V gene (reference sequence). This chain's CDR3 is CASSSSPSSGNSPLHF.

The chain combines TRBV7-7 with TRBJ2-5; TCRdb picks TRBD1, but there is no DNA to check that call. Germline CDR1 reads SSHAT; CDR2 reads FNYEAQ (reference sequence). The CDR3 is 15 residues long. CDR3 protein: CASSLEWGPEETQYF.